A single sample is the source of the 27 T cell receptor beta chains below, sequenced in a study of human T cells and chemical hapten exposure. The time point here: pre-sensitization, week 0. As for treatment: therapeutic diphenylcyclopropenone sensitization with weekly scalp DPC. One entry per CDR3 protein, called by TCRdb with MiXCR from the RACE reads. The sample holds around 250,000 distinct CDR3 sequences, 7.5% to 9% seen once. The specimen was whole blood, collected in connection with sensitization to the hapten diphenylcyclopropenone (DPC). The receptors stem from a woman aged 40 to 50 with alopecia areata. Some clones in this sample may be carry-over from other donors' samples.

About this clonotype itself: The junction differs from germline at one of its ends, possibly a read error. The chain joins TRBV7-7 to TRBJ1-1; D gene unclear. CDR3 length: 12 residues. Per germline, CDR1 SSHAT and CDR2 FNYEAQ (reference sequence). The CDR3 loop is CASSLRKAEAFF. The CDR3 coding sequence is TGTGCTAGCAGCTTACGGAAGGCTGAAGCTTTCTTT.

This clonotype has only a few counts. This rearrangement joins TRBV12-3 or TRBV12-4 to TRBJ2-7; no clear D. The CDR3 is 16 amino acids. Trimming left V 5 bases short and J 3 bases short, with 20 bases between. Here the CDR3 DNA reads TGTGCCAGCAGTCCGACGACCGGCTTCAGGTTCTACGAGCAGTACTTC. Translating it yields CASSPTTGFRFYEQYF.

This clonotype was detected many times. The chain has TRBV3-1 and TRBJ2-2; TRBD2 is a possible D gene (5 bases). Trimming shortened V by 7 bases and J by 4 bases, and 16 bases separated the two germline ends. The germline V gene has CDR1 LGHDT and CDR2 YNNKEL (reference sequence). This CDR3 is 15 amino acids long. The CDR3 bases are TGTGCCAGCACGGGGAGAGTCAGTGCCACCGGGGAGCTGTTTTTT. It is translated as CASTGRVSATGELFF. Based on the CDR3 plus reference TRBV3-1 and TRBJ2-2, the full variable domain is DTAVSQTPKYLVTQMGNDKSIKCEQNLGHDTMYWYKQDSKKFLKIMFSYNNKELIINETVPNRFSPKSPDKAHLNLHINSLELGDSAVYFCASTGRVSATGELFFGEGSRLTVL.

The V and J genes are TRBV5-5 and TRBJ2-2, with 10 positions matching TRBD2. The CDR3 extends over 18 amino acids. J gave up 7 bases and V 0 bases, and 12 bases lay outside the gene matches. CDR1 is SGHKS and CDR2 is YYEKEE in the germline V gene (reference sequence). The CDR3 DNA reads as TGTGCCAGCAGCTTGGCCTTATTGCTAGCGGGAGAAGGCGGGGAGCTGTTTTTT. Amino acids: CASSLALLLAGEGGELFF.

The gene calls are TRBV27 and TRBJ2-5; D might be TRBD2 (5 bases). CDR1 and CDR2 from the germline V gene are MNHEY and SMNVEV (reference sequence). V was pared by 8 bases and J by 5 bases, with 18 bases between. This CDR3 comprises 14 residues. CDR3 DNA: TGTGCCAGCGCCGACTACTCCAAGCCGGAGACCCAGTACTTC. It translates to CASADYSKPETQYF.

This clonotype appeared a few times. The rearrangement links TRBV5-1 to TRBJ2-7; D may be TRBD1 (5 bases). The V gene lost 5 bases and the J gene lost 0 bases, with 6 bases spanning the gap. The CDR3 contains 12 residues. Germline V gives CDR1 SGHRS, CDR2 YFSETQ. The CDR3, as DNA: TGCGCCAGCAGACAGGCCTCCTACGAGCAGTACTTC. Translating it yields CASRQASYEQYF.

V gene TRBV29-1 combines with J gene TRBJ2-3; 9 positions agree with TRBD1. CDR3 length: 15 residues. The V gene's germline CDR1 is SQVTM and CDR2 ANQGSEA. The V gene end was trimmed by 6 bases and the J gene end by 2 bases; junction bases not matched to a gene: 9. The CDR3 nucleotides read TGCAGCGTGACTGCCGGGACAGGGATCACAGATACGCAGTATTTT. Translated, it gives CSVTAGTGITDTQYF.

This clonotype was observed a few times. The V call is TRBV6-4, the J call TRBJ2-7; 8 bases match TRBD1. From germline, CDR1 is MRHNA and CDR2 SNTAGT. This CDR3 is built from 13 residues. Germline trimming cut 6 bases from V and 8 bases from J; bases unmatched to any gene: 9. CDR3 DNA sequence: TGTGCCAGCAGGGACAGGGACCTAAGGAAGCAGTACTTC. Amino acids: CASRDRDLRKQYF.

This chain links TRBV27 with TRBJ2-3; no reliable D call. Per the germline V gene, CDR1 is MNHEY and CDR2 is SMNVEV (reference sequence). Between the trimmed V and J ends, which lost 3 bases and 6 bases, there was a span of 13 bases. CDR3 length equals 14 residues. Here the CDR3 DNA reads TGTGCCAGCAGTTTTTTCAAACATGGGGATACGCAGTATTTT. This codes for CASSFFKHGDTQYF.

In this sample, this clonotype turned up a few times. The gene calls are TRBV29-1 and TRBJ1-5; D unresolved. Trimming cost V 7 bases and J 0 bases, with 10 bases left between them. Germline-derived CDR1 and CDR2 are SQVTM and ANQGSEA. The CDR3 covers 13 residues. For the CDR3, the DNA is TGCAGCGCCCAGGAGAATAGCAATCAGCCCCAGCATTTT. It is translated as CSAQENSNQPQHF.

The V call is TRBV12-3 or TRBV12-4, the J call TRBJ2-1; 7 bases agree with TRBD1. This CDR3 spans 18 amino acids. The ends lost 8 bases at V and 2 bases at J; junction bases unmatched: 18. The CDR3 DNA reads as TGTGCCAGCCAAGCCGGGACAGAATACAAGCGGCCCTACAATGAGCAGTTCTTC. Its protein is CASQAGTEYKRPYNEQFF.

This clonotype occurred many times. This chain joins TRBV2 and TRBJ2-1; 9 bases fit TRBD2. Germline CDR1 and CDR2: SNHLY and FYNNEI. V shed 6 bases, J shed 10 bases, and the junction held 13 bases outside the gene matches. The CDR3 has 15 residues. CDR3 sequence (DNA): TGTGCCAGCAGGGCCGGGACTAGCTATTTACGGGAGCAGTTCTTC. It translates to CASRAGTSYLREQFF.

This clonotype was counted many times. The chain recombines TRBV28 with TRBJ2-3; D possibly corresponds to TRBD2 (5 bases). Germline CDR1 and CDR2: MDHEN and SYDVKM. The V and J ends lost 4 bases and 4 bases respectively, with 18 bases between them. This CDR3 is 16 amino acids long. The CDR3 sequence: CASSSPRLASSDTQYF. CDR3 DNA sequence: TGTGCCAGCAGTTCCCCCCGCCTGGCTAGCTCAGATACGCAGTATTTT.

This clonotype was counted between two and nine times. The rearrangement uses TRBV6-2 or TRBV6-3 and TRBJ2-7; no reliable D call. The CDR3 is 14 amino acids. Trimming cost V 0 bases and J 6 bases, with 12 bases left between them. CDR1 is MNHEY and CDR2 is SVGEGT in the germline V gene. The DNA of the CDR3 is TGTGCCAGCAGTTACTCGCCATCAATGGGCGAGCAGTACTTC. It yields the protein CASSYSPSMGEQYF.

The rearrangement joins TRBV10-3 to TRBJ1-1, with D unresolved. CDR1 and CDR2 (germline): ENHRY, SYGVKD. The germline V and J ends were trimmed by 7 bases and 5 bases, with 14 bases remaining between them. The CDR3 has 13 amino acids. CDR3 DNA sequence: TGTGCCATCACGAGACCTGGGTCGACTGAAGCTTTCTTT. Protein: CAITRPGSTEAFF.

The genes are TRBV10-3 and TRBJ1-2; D is unresolved. CDR1 is ENHRY and CDR2 is SYGVKD in the germline V gene. CDR3 length: 12 amino acids. The V gene lost 0 bases and the J gene lost 6 bases, with 5 bases spanning the gap. Written as DNA, the CDR3 is TGTGCCATCAGTGAGTCTACAGATGGCTACACCTTC. This codes for CAISESTDGYTF.

This clonotype turned up a few times. This chain connects TRBV7-2 to TRBJ2-1; 15 bases match TRBD2. Per germline, CDR1 SGHTA and CDR2 FQGNSA. The V and J ends lost 5 bases and 10 bases, in that order; junction bases with no gene match: 6. This CDR3 spans 15 amino acids. CDR3 nucleotides: TGTGCCAGCAGCCGGGGACTAGCGGGAGGAGGAGAGCAGTTCTTC. Residues: CASSRGLAGGGEQFF.

In its sample, this clonotype ranks as medium-sized. V usage is TRBV4-2 and J usage is TRBJ2-2; 9 bases are shared with TRBD2. The CDR3 sequence is 16 residues long. Germline V gene lookup returns CDR1 LGHNA and CDR2 YNFKEQ. The junction had 6 bases not matched to a gene; V was cut back by 1 base and J by 6 bases. CDR3 loop: CASSQGVAGEPGELFF. In nucleotides, the CDR3 is TGTGCCAGCAGCCAAGGGGTAGCGGGAGAGCCCGGGGAGCTGTTTTTT.

In this sample, this clonotype turned up a few times. This chain joins TRBV12-3 or TRBV12-4 and TRBJ2-5, with TRBD1 as a possible D gene (6 bases). Deletions cut 4 bases from V and 4 bases from J, with 16 bases between. There are 15 residues in the CDR3. The CDR3 spells CASSSNRQAPETQYF. The CDR3 DNA reads TGTGCCAGCAGTTCGAATAGACAGGCGCCAGAGACCCAGTACTTC.

The J gene is TRBJ2-7, the V gene TRBV6-2 or TRBV6-3; 9 nucleotides agree with TRBD2. Germline trimming cut 4 bases from V and 2 bases from J; bases unmatched to any gene: 9. This CDR3 spans 16 amino acids. Germline values: CDR1 MNHEY, CDR2 SVGEGT. Here the CDR3 reads CASSSNSGSPPYEQYF. In nucleotides, the CDR3 is TGTGCCAGCAGTTCCAATAGCGGGAGCCCCCCCTACGAGCAGTACTTC.

The rearrangement links TRBV5-1 to TRBJ2-3; D remains ambiguous. Germline V gene lookup returns CDR1 SGHRS and CDR2 YFSETQ. V lost 2 bases and J 7 bases, leaving 14 bases between the germline ends. The CDR3 covers 14 residues. This chain's CDR3 is CASSLDSSRNTQYF. DNA for the CDR3: TGCGCCAGCAGCTTAGACTCCAGCAGGAATACGCAGTATTTT.

This clonotype was found a few times. The rearrangement uses TRBV4-2 and TRBJ2-3; 7 positions match TRBD2. V lost 5 bases and J lost 3; bases outside the gene matches: 14. The germline V gene has CDR1 LGHNA and CDR2 YNFKEQ. There are 17 residues in the CDR3. In DNA form, the CDR3 reads TGTGCCAGCAGCTTCGCTTCTGTGGGAGGGCAGACAGATACGCAGTATTTT. Its protein is CASSFASVGGQTDTQYF.

V usage is TRBV5-1 and J usage is TRBJ1-1; D is possibly TRBD1 (5 bases). V lost 3 bases to trimming and J lost 2 bases, with 14 bases between them. CDR1 is SGHRS, CDR2 YFSETQ, per germline. CDR3 length: 15 amino acids. Here the CDR3 reads CASSSDIPRNTEAFF. The CDR3 coding sequence is TGCGCCAGCAGCTCGGACATCCCCCGAAACACTGAAGCTTTCTTT.

The chain uses TRBV27 and TRBJ2-5; maybe TRBD2 (5 bases). V was clipped by 8 bases and J by 2 bases, with 12 bases between them. The CDR3 runs 13 residues. CDR1 and CDR2 (germline): MNHEY, SMNVEV (reference sequence). The CDR3 is CASRPAAQETQYF. DNA of the CDR3: TGTGCCAGCCGGCCAGCGGCTCAAGAGACCCAGTACTTC.

This clonotype showed up many times. The chain uses TRBV7-9 and TRBJ2-6, with a tentative D call TRBD1 (6 bases). CDR1 SEHNR and CDR2 FQNEAQ come from the germline V gene (reference sequence). Trimming shortened V by 3 bases and J by 3 bases, and 12 bases separated the two germline ends. The CDR3 is made up of 16 amino acids. CDR3 sequence (DNA): TGTGCCAGCAGCTTGGACGGGACAAATGGGGCCAACGTCCTGACTTTC. This translates into CASSLDGTNGANVLTF.

This clonotype was found a few times. Here the CDR3 DNA reads TGTGCCAGCAGCCTTAGGACTAGCGGATTCACCGGGGAGCTGTTTTTT. Protein product: CASSLRTSGFTGELFF. V is TRBV4-2 and J is TRBJ2-2, with 10 bases matching TRBD2. V dropped 4 bases and J dropped 4; count of bases not matched to a gene: 6. CDR3 length: 16 residues. CDR1 LGHNA and CDR2 YNFKEQ come from the germline V gene.

The V and J genes are TRBV20-1 and TRBJ2-7; the match to TRBD2 covers 7 bases. Trimming removed 7 bases from V and 2 bases from J; junction bases left unmatched: 8. Germline V lookup: CDR1 DFQATT, CDR2 SNEGSKA (reference sequence). CDR3 size: 13 residues. CDR3 sequence: CSVGAGAAYEQYF. The CDR3 DNA is TGCAGTGTCGGCGCGGGAGCAGCCTACGAGCAGTACTTC.